This entry describes one TCR beta chain. The antigen remains unidentified. This record belongs to a study of T-cell reconstitution after alpha-beta-depleted transplantation in children. Study outcomes and limitations: T-cell numbers and diversity one year post-transplant derived largely from freshly generated T cells. Expanded graft clones numbering several hundred reportedly gave rise to alpha-beta T cells about two months after transplant. The study traced high day-60 TCRbeta diversity in some patients to surviving recipient T cells and thymic progenitors.

This CDR3 spans 12 amino acids. CDR1 is SGHTA and CDR2 is FQGNSA in the germline V gene. The V gene lost 3 bases and the J gene lost 7 bases, with 8 bases spanning the gap. TCRbeta library preparation incorporated unique molecular identifiers. TCRdb re-derived calls from the PCR reads in MiXCR, one entry per CDR3 protein. The table lists more than 400,000 distinct CDR3 sequences, roughly two fifths of them singletons, with about 30% in the top ten. V gene TRBV7-2 combines with J gene TRBJ2-3, with D unclear. The sample here was PBMCs, taken before TCRalphabeta/CD19-depleted stem cell transplant. The receptor's source is a girl aged 2-9 years with aplastic anemia, due to receive a stem cell transplant. The CDR3 spells CASSFQVNTQYF. The CDR3 DNA reads TGTGCCAGCAGCTTTCAAGTAAATACGCAGTATTTT.